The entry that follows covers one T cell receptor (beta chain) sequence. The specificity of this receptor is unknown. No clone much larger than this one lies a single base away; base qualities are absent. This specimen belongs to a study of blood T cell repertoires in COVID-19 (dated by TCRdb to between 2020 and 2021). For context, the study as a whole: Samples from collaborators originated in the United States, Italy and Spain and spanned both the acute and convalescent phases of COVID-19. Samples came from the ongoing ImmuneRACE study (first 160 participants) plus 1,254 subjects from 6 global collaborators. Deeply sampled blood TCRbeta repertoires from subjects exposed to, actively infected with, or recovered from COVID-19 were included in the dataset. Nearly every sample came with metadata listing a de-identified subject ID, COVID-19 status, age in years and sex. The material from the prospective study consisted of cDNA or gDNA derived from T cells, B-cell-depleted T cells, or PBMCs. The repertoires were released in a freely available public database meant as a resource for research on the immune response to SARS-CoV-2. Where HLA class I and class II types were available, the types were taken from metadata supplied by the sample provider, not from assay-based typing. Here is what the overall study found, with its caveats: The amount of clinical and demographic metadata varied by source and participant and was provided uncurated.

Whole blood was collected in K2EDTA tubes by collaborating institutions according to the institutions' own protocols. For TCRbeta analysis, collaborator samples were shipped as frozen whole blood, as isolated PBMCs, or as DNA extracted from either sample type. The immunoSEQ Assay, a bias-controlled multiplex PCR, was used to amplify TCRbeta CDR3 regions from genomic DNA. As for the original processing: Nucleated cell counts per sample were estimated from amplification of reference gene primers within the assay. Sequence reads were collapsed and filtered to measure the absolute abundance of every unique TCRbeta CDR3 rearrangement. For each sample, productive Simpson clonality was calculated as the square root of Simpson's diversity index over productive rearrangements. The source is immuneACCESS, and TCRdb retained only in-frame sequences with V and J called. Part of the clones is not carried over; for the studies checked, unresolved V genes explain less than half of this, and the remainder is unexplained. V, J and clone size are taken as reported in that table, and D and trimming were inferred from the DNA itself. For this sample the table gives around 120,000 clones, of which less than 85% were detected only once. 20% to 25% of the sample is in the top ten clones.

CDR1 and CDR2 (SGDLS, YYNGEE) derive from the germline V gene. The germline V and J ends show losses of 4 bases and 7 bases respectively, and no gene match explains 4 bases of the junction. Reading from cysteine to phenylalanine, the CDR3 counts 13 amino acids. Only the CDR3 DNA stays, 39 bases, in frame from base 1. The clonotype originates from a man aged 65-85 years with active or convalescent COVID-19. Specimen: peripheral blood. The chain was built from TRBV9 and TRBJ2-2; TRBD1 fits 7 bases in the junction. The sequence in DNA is TGTGCCAGCAGCCTGACAGGGAGCGGGGAGCTGTTTTTT. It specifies CASSLTGSGELFF. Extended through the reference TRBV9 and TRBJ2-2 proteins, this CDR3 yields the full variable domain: DSGVTQTPKHLITATGQRVTLRCSPRSGDLSVYWYQQSLDQGLQFLIQYYNGEERAKGNILERFSAQQFPDLHSELNLSSLELGDSALYFCASSLTGSGELFFGEGSRLTVL.